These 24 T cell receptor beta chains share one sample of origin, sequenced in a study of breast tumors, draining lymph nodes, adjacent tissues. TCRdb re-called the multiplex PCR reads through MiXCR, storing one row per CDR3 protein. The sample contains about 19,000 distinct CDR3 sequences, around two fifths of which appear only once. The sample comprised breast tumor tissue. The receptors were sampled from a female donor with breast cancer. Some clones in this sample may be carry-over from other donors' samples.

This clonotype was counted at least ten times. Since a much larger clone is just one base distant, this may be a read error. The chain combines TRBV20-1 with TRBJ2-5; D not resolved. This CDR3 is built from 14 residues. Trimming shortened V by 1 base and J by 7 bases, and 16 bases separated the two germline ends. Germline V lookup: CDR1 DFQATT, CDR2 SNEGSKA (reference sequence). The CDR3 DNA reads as TGCAGTGCTAGAGTCCCAGGCAGACGAGCGACCCAGTACTTC. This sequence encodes CSARVPGRRATQYF.

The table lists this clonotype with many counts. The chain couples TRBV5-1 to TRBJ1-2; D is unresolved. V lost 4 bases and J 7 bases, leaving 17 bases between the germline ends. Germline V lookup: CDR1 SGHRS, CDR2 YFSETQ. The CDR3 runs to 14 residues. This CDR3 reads CASSASRDLSGYTF. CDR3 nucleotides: TGCGCCAGCAGCGCCTCTCGGGATTTGAGTGGCTACACCTTC.

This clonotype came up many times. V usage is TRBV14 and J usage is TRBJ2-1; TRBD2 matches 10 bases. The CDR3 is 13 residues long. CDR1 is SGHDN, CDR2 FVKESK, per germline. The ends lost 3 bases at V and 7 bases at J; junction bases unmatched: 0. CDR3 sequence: CASSQTSGNEQFF. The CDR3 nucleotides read TGTGCCAGCAGCCAGACTAGCGGGAATGAGCAGTTCTTC.

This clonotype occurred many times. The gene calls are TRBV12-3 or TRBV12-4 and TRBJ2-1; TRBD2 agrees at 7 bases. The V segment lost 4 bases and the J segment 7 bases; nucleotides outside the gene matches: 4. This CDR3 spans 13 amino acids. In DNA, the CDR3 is TGTGCCAGCAGTTGGACTAGGTGGAATGAGCAGTTCTTC. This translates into CASSWTRWNEQFF.

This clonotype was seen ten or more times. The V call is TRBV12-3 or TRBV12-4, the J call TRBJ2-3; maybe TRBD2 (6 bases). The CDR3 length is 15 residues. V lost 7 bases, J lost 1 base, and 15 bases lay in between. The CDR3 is CASTPRGSRTDTQYF. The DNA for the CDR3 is TGTGCCAGCACCCCGCGGGGCTCCCGCACAGATACGCAGTATTTT.

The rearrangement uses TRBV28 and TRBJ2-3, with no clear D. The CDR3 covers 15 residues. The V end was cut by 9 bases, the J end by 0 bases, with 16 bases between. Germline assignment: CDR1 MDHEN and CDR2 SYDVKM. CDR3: CASRSGGRSTDTQYF. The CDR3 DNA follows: TGTGCCAGTAGATCGGGCGGACGAAGCACAGATACGCAGTATTTT. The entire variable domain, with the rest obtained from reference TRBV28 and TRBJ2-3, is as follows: DVKVTQSSRYLVKRTGEKVFLECVQDMDHENMFWYRQDPGLGLRLIYFSYDVKMKEKGDIPEGYSVSREKKERFSLILESASTNQTSMYLCASRSGGRSTDTQYFGPGTRLTVL.

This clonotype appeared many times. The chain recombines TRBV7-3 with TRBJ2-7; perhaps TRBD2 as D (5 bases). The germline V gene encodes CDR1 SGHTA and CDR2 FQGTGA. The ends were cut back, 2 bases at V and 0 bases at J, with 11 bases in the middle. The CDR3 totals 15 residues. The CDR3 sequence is CASSLVAEASYEQYF. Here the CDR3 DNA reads TGTGCCAGCAGCTTAGTGGCGGAGGCCTCCTACGAGCAGTACTTC.

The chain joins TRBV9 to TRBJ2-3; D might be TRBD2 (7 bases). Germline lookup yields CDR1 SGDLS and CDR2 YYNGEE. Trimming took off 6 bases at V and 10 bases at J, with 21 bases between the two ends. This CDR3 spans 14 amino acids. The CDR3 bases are TGTGCCAGCACCCCCGTTGGGGGGGCAGGATCGCAGTATTTT. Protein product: CASTPVGGAGSQYF.

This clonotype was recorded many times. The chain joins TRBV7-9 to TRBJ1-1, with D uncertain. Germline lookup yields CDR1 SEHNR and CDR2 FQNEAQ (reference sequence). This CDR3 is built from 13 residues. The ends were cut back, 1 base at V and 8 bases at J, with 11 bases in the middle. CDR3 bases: TGTGCCAGCAGCTTAGAGTGGGGAAGAGAAGCTTTCTTT. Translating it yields CASSLEWGREAFF.

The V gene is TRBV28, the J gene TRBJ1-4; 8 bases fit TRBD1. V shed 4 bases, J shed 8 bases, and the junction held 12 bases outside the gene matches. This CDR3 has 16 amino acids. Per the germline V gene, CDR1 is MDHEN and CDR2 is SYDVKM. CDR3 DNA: TGTGCCAGCAGTTCCTACGACAGGGGCGAGGGAGAAAAACTGTTTTTT. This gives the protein CASSSYDRGEGEKLFF.

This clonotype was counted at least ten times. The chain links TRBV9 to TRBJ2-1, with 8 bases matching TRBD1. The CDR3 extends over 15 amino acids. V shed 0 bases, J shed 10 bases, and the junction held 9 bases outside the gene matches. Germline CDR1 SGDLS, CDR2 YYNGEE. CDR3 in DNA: TGTGCCAGCAGCGTAGGCAGGGGGCGAACCACCGAGCAGTTCTTC. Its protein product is CASSVGRGRTTEQFF. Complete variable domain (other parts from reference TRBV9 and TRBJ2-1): DSGVTQTPKHLITATGQRVTLRCSPRSGDLSVYWYQQSLDQGLQFLIQYYNGEERAKGNILERFSAQQFPDLHSELNLSSLELGDSALYFCASSVGRGRTTEQFFGPGTRLTVL.

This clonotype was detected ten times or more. The CDR3 DNA follows: TGTGCCACCAGCAGAGATAGCACAGATACGCAGTATTTT. Translating gives CATSRDSTDTQYF. This chain joins TRBV15 and TRBJ2-3; D is ambiguous. V was shortened by 0 bases and J by 0 bases, with 1 base between the two germline ends. Per the germline V gene, CDR1 is LNHNV and CDR2 is YYDKDF (reference sequence). CDR3 length: 13 amino acids.

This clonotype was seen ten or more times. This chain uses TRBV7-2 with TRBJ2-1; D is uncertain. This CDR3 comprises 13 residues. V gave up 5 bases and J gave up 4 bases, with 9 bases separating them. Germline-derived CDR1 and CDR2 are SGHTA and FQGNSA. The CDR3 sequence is CASSASNYNEQFF. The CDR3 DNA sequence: TGTGCCAGCAGCGCTAGTAATTACAATGAGCAGTTCTTC.

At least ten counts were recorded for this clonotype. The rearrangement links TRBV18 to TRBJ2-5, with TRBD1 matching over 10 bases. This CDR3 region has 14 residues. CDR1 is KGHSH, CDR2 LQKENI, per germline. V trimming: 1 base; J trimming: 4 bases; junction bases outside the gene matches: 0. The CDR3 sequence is CASSPRDRGETQYF. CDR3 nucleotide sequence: TGTGCCAGCTCACCACGGGACAGGGGAGAGACCCAGTACTTC.

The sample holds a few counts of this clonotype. Written as DNA, the CDR3 is TGTGCCAGCAGTTTTAAGGGAATTTATTCACCCCTCCACTTT. This translates into CASSFKGIYSPLHF. The chain carries TRBV12-3 or TRBV12-4 and TRBJ1-6; D is unresolved. This CDR3 spans 14 amino acids. V lost 3 bases and J lost 8, with 11 bases in between.

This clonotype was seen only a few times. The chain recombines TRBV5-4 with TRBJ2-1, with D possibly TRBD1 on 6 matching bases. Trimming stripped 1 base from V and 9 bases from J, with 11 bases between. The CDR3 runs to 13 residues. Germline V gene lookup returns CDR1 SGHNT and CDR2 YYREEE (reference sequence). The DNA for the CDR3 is TGTGCCAGCAGCTTGTATGGGGGCAGTGAGCAGTTCTTC. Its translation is CASSLYGGSEQFF.

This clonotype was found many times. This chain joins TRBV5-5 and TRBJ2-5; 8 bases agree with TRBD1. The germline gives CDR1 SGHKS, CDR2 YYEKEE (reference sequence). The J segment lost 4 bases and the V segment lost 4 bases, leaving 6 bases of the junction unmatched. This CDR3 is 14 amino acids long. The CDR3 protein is CASSTDRARETQYF. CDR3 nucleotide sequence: TGTGCCAGCAGCACGGACAGGGCGCGAGAGACCCAGTACTTC.

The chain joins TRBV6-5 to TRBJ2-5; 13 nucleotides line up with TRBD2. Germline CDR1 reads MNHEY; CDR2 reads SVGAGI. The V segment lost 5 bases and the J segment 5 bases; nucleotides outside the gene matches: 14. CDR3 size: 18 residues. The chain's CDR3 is CASSPGLAGVGRGETQYF. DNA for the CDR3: TGTGCCAGCAGTCCCGGACTAGCGGGAGTCGGGAGAGGGGAGACCCAGTACTTC.

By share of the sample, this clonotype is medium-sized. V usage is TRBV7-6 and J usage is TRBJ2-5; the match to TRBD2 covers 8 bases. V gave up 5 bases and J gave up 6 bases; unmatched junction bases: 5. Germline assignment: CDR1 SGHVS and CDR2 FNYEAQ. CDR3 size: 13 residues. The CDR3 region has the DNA TGTGCCAGCAGCCCCCAGCGGGGGAAGACCCAGTACTTC. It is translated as CASSPQRGKTQYF.

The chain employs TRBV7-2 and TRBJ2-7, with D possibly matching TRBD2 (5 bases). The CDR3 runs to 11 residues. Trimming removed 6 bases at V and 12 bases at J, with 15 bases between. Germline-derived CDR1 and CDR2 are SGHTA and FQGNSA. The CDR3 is CASSPASGMYF. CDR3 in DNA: TGTGCCAGCAGTCCTGCCTCCGGGATGTACTTC.

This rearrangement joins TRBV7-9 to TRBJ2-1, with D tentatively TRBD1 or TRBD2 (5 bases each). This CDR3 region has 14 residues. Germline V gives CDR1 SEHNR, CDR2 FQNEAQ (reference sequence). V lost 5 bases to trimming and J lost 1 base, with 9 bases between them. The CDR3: CASSPGPSYNEQFF. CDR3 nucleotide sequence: TGTGCCAGCAGCCCGGGACCTTCCTACAATGAGCAGTTCTTC.

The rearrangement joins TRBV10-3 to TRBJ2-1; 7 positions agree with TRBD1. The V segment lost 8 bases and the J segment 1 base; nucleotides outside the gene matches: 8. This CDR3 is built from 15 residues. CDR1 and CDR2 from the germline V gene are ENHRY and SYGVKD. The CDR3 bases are TGTGCCATCTCACAGGGGTCCCTGTCCTACAATGAGCAGTTCTTC. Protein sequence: CAISQGSLSYNEQFF.

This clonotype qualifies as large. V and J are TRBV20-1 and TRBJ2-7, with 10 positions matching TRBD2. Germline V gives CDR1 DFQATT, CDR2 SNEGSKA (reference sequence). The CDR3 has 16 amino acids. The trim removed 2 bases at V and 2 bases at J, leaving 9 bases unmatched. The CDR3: CSARRFSGRFTYEQYF. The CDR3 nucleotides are TGCAGTGCTAGACGATTTAGCGGGAGGTTCACCTACGAGCAGTACTTC.

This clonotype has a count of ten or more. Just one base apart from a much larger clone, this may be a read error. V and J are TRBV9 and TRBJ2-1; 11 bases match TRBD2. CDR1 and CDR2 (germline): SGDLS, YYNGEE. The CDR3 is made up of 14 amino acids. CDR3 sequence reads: CASSASGRNNEQSF. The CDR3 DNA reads TGTGCCAGCAGCGCTAGCGGGAGGAACAATGAGCAGTCCTTC.